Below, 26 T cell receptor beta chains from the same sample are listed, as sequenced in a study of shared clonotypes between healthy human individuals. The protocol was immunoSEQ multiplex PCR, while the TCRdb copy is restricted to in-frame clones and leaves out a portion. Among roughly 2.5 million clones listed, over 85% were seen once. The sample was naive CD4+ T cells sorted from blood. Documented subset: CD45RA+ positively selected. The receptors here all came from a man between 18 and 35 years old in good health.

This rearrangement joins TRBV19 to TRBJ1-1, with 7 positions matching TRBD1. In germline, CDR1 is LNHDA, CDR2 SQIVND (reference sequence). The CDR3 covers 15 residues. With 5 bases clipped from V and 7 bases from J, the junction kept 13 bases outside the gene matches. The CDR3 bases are TGTGCCAGTAGTCGGACGGAGACAGGGAAGGGTGAAGCTTTCTTT. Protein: CASSRTETGKGEAFF.

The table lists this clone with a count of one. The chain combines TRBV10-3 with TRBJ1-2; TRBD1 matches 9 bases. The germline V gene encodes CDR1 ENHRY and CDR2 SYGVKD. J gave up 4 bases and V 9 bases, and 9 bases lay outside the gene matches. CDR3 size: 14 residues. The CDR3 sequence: CAIHPGTGSYGYTF. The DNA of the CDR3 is TGTGCCATTCACCCCGGGACAGGGTCCTATGGCTACACCTTC.

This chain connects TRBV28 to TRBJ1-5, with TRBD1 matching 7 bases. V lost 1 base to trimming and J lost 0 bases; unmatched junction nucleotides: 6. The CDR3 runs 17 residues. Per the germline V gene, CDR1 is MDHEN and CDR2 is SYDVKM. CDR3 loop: CASSLLVGGDSNQPQHF. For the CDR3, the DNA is TGTGCCAGCAGTTTATTGGTAGGGGGCGATAGCAATCAGCCCCAGCATTTT.

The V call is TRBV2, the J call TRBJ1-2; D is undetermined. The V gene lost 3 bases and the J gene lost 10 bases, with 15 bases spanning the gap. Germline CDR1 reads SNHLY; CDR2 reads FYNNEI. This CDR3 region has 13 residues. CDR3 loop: CASSDGPHLNYTF. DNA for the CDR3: TGTGCCAGCAGTGATGGGCCCCACCTGAACTACACCTTC.

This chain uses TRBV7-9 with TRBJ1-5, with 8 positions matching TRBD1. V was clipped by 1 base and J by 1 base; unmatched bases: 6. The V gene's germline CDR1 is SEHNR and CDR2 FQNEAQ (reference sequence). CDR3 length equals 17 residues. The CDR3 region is CASSLGTGSASNQPQHF. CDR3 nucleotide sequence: TGTGCCAGCAGCTTAGGGACAGGGAGCGCAAGCAATCAGCCCCAGCATTTT.

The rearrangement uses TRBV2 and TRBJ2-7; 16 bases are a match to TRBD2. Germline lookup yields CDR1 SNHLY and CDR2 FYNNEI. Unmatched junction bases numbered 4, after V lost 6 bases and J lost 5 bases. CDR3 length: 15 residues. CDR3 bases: TGTGCCAGCAGATTGGGACTAGCGGGAGGGCACGAGCAGTACTTC. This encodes CASRLGLAGGHEQYF. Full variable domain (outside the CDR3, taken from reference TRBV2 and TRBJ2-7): EPEVTQTPSHQVTQMGQEVILRCVPISNHLYFYWYRQILGQKVEFLVSFYNNEISEKSEIFDDQFSVERPDGSNFTLKIRSTKLEDSAMYFCASRLGLAGGHEQYFGPGTRLTVT.

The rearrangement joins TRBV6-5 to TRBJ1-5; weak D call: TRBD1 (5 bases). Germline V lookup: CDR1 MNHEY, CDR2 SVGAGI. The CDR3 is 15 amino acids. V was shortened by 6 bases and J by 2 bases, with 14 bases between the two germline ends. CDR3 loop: CASRLTGPGNQPQHF. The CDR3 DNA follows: TGTGCCAGCAGACTTACAGGACCCGGCAATCAGCCCCAGCATTTT.

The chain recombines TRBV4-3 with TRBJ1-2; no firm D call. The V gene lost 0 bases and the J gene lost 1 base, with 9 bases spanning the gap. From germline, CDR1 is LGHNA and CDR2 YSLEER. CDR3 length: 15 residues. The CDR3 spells CASSQDGTYNYGYTF. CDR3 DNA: TGCGCCAGCAGCCAAGATGGTACCTATAACTATGGCTACACCTTC.

CDR3 amino acids: CASSLSLGGNQPQHF. CDR3 nucleotide sequence: TGTGCCAGCAGTTTATCGCTAGGGGGGAATCAGCCCCAGCATTTT. V and J are TRBV27 and TRBJ1-5, with a possible D match to TRBD1 (6 bases). The germline CDR1 and CDR2 sequences are MNHEY and SMNVEV (reference sequence). V was clipped by 0 bases and J by 4 bases, with 10 bases between them. The length of the CDR3 is 15 residues.

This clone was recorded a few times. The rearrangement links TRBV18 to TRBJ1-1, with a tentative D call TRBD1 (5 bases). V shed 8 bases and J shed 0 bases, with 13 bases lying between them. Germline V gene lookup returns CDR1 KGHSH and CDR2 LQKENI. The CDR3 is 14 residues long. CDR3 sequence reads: CASAQGGLNTEAFF. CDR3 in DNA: TGTGCCAGCGCCCAGGGAGGATTGAACACTGAAGCTTTCTTT.

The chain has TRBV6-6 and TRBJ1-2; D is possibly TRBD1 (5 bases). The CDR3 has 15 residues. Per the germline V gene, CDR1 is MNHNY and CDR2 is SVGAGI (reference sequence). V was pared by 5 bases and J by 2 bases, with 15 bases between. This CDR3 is CASSPGAGPNYGYTF. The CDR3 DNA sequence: TGTGCCAGCAGTCCCGGGGCAGGCCCAAACTATGGCTACACCTTC.

DNA of the CDR3: TGCGCCAGCAGCTCGCGGGATTATCCCACCGGGGAGCTGTTTTTT. Residues: CASSSRDYPTGELFF. This chain joins TRBV5-1 and TRBJ2-2, with D tentatively TRBD2 (6 bases). This CDR3 region has 15 residues. The germline gives CDR1 SGHRS, CDR2 YFSETQ. V dropped 3 bases and J dropped 4 bases, with 13 bases sitting between them.

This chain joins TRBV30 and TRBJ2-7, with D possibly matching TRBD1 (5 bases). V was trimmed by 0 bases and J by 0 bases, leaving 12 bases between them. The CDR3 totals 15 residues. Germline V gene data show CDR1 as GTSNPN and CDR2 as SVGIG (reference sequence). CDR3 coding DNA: TGTGCCTGGAGTGTAAGACAGATAACCTCCTACGAGCAGTACTTC. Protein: CAWSVRQITSYEQYF.

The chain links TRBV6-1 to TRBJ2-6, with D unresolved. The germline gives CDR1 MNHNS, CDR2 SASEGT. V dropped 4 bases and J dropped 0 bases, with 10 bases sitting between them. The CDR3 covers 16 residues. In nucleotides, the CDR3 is TGTGCCAGCAGTGTATCCAAGGGCTCTGGGGCCAACGTCCTGACTTTC. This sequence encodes CASSVSKGSGANVLTF.

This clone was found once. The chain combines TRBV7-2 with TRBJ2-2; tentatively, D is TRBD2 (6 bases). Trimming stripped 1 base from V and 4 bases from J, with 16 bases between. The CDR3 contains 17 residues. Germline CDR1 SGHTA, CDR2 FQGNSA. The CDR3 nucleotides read TGTGCCAGCAGCTTAGTTTTCACGGGAGTCGTCACCGGGGAGCTGTTTTTT. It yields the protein CASSLVFTGVVTGELFF.

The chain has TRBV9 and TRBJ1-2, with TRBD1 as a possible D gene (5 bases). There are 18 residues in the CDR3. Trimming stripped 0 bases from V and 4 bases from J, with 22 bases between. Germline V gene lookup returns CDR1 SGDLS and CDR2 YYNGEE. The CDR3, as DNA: TGTGCCAGCAGCGTAGGGCGGGATGGGGGAAGTTTACGCTATGGCTACACCTTC. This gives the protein CASSVGRDGGSLRYGYTF.

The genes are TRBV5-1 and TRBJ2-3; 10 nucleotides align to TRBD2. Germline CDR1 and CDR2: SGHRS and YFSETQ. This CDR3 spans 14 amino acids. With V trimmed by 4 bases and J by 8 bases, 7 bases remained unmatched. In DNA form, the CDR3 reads TGCGCCAGCAGCCTTAGCGGGGGGACTGGTACGCAGTATTTT. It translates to CASSLSGGTGTQYF.

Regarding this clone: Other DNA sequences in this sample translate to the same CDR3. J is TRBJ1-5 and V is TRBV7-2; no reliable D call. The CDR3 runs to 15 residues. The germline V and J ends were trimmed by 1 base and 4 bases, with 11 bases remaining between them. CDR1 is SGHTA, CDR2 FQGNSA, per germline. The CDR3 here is CASSLVGGLNQPQHF. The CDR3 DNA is TGTGCCAGCAGCTTAGTAGGTGGGCTTAATCAGCCCCAGCATTTT.

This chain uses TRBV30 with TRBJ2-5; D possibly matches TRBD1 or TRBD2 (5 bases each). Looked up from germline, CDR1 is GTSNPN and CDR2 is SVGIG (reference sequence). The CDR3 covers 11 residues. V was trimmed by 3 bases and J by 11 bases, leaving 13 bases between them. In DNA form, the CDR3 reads TGTGCCTGGAGCCAGGGTTGGGAGCAGTACTTC. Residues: CAWSQGWEQYF.

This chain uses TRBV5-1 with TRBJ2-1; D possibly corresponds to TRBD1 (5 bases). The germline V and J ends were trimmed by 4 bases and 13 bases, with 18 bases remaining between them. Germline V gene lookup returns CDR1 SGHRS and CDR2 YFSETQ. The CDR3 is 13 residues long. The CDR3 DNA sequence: TGCGCCAGCAGCGGAGCTTTGACAGATATCCAGTTCTTC. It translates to CASSGALTDIQFF.

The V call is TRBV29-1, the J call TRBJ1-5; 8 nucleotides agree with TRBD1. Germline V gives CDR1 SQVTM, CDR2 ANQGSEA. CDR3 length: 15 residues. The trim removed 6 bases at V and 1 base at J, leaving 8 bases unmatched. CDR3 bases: TGCAGCGTCCAAACAGGGGGAGCAAGCAATCAGCCCCAGCATTTT. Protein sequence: CSVQTGGASNQPQHF.

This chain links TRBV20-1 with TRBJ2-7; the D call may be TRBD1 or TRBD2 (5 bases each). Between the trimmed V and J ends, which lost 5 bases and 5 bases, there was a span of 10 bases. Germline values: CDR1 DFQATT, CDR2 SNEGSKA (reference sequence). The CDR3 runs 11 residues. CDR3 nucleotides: TGCAGTGCTCCCGAGGGGAACGAGCAGTACTTC. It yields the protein CSAPEGNEQYF.

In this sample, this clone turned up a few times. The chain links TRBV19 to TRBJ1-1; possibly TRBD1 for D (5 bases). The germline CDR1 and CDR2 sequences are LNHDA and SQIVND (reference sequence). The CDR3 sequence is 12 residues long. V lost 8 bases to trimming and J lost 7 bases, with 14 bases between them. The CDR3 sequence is CASVQGLYEAFF. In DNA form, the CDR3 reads TGTGCCAGTGTCCAGGGACTCTATGAAGCTTTCTTT.

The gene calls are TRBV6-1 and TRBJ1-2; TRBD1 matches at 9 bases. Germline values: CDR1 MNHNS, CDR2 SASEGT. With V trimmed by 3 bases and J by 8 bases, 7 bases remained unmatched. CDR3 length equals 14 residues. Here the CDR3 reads CASSDDGTGRGYTF. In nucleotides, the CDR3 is TGTGCCAGCAGTGACGACGGGACAGGGCGCGGCTACACCTTC.

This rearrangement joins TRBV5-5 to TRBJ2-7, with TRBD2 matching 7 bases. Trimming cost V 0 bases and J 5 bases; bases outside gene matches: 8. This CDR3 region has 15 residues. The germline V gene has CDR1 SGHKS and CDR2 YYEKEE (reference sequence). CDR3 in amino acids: CASSLAGTIRDEQYF. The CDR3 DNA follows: TGTGCCAGCAGCTTGGCTGGGACTATAAGGGACGAGCAGTACTTC.

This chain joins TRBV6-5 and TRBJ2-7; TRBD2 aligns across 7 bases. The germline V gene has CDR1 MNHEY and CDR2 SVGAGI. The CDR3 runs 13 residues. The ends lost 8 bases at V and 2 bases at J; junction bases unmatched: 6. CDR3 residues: CASSRLAAYEQYF. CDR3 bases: TGTGCCAGCTCCCGGCTAGCGGCCTACGAGCAGTACTTC.